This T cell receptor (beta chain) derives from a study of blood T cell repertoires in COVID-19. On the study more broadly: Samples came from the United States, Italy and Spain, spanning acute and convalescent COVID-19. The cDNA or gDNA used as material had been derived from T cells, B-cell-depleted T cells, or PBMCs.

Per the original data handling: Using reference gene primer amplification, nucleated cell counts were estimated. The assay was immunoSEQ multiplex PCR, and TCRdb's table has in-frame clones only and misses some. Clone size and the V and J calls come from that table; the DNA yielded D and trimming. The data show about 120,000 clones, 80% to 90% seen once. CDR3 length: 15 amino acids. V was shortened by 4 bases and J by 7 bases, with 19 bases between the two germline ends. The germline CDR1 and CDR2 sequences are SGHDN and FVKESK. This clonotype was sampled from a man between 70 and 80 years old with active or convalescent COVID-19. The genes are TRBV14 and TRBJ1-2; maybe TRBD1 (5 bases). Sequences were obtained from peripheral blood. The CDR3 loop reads CASSPSRNRLGGYTF. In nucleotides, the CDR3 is TGTGCCAGCAGCCCATCCCGGAACAGGCTGGGTGGCTACACCTTC.